This T cell receptor (beta chain) appears in the sequencing data of a study of shared clonotypes between healthy human individuals. For sorted subsets, 150 to 200 ng DNA per replicate equaled about 27,000 T cell genomes. Clones were read by immunoSEQ multiplex PCR, and TCRdb kept only the in-frame ones, dropping some. This repertoire shows more than 2 million clones, approximately 94% found once; its top ten account for about 0.13%. The germline V and J ends were trimmed by 0 bases and 5 bases, with 13 bases remaining between them. The CDR3 runs 16 residues. CDR1 LGHNA and CDR2 YSLEER come from the germline V gene. Whole-study findings and limits: Approximately 4.9% of naive CD4 clonotypes were shared across several donors. Relative to clonotypes present in all four donors, those not shared had lower generation probabilities.

A note on this clone: Its antigen is still unknown.

Donors comprised only Caucasian adults living in Nashville, Tennessee. This chain connects TRBV4-3 to TRBJ2-2, with no clear D. The sample consisted of naive CD4+ T cells sorted from blood. Subset indicated: CD45RA+ positively selected. This sequence was found in a young man in good health. CDR3 bases: TGCGCCAGCAGCCAAGATCAGTTCTCATTAACCGGGGAGCTGTTTTTT. Its protein is CASSQDQFSLTGELFF.